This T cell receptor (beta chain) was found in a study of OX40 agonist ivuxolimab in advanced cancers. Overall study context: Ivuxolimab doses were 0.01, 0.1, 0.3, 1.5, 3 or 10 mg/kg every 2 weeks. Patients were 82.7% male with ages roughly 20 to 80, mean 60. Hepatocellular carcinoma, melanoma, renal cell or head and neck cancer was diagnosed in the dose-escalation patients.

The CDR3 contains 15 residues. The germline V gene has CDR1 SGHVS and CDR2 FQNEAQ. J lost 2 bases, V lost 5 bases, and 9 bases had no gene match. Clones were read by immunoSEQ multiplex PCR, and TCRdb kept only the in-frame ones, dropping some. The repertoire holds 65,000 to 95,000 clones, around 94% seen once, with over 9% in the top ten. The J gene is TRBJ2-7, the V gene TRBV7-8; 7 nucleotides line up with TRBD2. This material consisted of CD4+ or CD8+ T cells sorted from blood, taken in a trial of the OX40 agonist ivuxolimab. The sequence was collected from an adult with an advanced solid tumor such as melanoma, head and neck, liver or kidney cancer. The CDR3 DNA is TGTGCCAGCAGCCGGGACTACTACAAAACCTACGAGCAGTACTTC. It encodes CASSRDYYKTYEQYF.